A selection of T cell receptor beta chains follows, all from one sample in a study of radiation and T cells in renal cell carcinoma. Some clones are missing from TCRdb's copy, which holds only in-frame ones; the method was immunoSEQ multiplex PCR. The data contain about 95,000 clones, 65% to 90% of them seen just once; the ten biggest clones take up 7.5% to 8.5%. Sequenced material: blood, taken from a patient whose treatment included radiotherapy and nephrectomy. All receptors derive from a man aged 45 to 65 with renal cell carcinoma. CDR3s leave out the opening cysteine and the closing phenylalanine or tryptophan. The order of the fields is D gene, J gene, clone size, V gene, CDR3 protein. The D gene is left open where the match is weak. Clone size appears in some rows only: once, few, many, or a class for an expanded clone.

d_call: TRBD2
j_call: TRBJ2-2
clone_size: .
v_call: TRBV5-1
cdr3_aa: ASTLALAGGPTGELF

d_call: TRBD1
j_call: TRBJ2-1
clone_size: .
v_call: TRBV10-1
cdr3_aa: ASGRTGSNEQF

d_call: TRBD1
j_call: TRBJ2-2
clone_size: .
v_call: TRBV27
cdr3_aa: ASSQLTGVTHANTGELF

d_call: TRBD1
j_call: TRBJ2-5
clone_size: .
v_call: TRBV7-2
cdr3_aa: ASSSNRGQETQY

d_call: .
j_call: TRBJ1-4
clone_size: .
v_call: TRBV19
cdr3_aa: ASTPDGVRLF

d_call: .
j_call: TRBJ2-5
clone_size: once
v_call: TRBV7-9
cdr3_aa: ASSFSEIQETQY

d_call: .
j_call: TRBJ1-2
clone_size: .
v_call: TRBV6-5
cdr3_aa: ASSYSPSGEGGYT

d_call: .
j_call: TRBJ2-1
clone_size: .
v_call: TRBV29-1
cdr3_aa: SVVVSGSYNEQF

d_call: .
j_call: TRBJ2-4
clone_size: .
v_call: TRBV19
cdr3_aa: ASSTPPGPGGQY

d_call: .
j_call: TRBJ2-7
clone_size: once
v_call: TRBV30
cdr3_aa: AWSGGHKIEQY

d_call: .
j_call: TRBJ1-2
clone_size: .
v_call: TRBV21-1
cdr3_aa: ASSKAPGTVYGYT

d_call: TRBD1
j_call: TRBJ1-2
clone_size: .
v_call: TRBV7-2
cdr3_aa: ASSSTGWSGGYT

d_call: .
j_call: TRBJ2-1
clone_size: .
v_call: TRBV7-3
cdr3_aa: ASSLTANNEQF

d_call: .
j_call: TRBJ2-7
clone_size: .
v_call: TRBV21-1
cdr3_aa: ASSRKGGGPYEQY

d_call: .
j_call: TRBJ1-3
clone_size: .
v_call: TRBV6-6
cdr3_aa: ASSYSGRSSGNTIY

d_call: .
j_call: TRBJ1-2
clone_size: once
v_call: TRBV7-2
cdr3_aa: ASSQARGDYGYT